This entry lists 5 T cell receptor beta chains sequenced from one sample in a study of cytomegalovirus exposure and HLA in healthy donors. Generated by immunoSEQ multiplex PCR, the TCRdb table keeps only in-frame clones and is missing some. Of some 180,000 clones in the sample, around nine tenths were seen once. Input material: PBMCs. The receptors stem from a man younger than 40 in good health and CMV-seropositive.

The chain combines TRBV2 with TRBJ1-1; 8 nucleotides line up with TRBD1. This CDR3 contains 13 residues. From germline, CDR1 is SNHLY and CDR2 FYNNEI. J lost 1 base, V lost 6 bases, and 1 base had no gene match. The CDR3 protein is CASRDRENTEAFF. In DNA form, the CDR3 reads TGTGCCAGCAGGGACAGGGAGAACACTGAAGCTTTCTTT.

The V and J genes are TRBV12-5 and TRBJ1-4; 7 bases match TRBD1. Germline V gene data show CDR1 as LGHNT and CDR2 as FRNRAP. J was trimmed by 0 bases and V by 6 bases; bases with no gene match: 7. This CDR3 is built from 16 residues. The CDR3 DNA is TGTGCTAGTGGCCCCGCAGGGGGGACAACTAATGAAAAACTGTTTTTT. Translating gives CASGPAGGTTNEKLFF.

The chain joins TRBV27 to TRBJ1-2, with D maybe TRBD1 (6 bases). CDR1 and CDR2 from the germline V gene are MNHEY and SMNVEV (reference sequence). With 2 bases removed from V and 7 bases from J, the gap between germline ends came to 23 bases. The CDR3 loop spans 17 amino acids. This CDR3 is CASSLVFLGASLFGYTF. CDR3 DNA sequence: TGTGCCAGCAGTTTAGTTTTCCTGGGGGCGTCTTTGTTTGGCTACACCTTC.

This CDR3 is CASSIVNNEQFF. DNA of the CDR3: TGTGCCAGTAGTATAGTAAACAATGAGCAGTTCTTC. The genes are TRBV19 and TRBJ2-1; unclear D gene. CDR1 is LNHDA, CDR2 SQIVND, per germline (reference sequence). V was cut by 1 base and J by 5 bases, with 3 bases left in between. This CDR3 region has 12 residues.

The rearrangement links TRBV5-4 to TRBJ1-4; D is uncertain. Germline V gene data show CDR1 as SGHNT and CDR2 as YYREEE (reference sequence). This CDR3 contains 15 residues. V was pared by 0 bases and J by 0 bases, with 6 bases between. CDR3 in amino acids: CASSLVGATNEKLFF. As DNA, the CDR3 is TGTGCCAGCAGCTTGGTAGGCGCAACTAATGAAAAACTGTTTTTT.